This T cell receptor (beta chain) was identified during a study of cytomegalovirus exposure and HLA in healthy donors. Study-wide results and limits: CMV serostatus was the sole immune exposure information available. A later analysis found TCR association rates differed by HLA locus, highest for DRB1 and lowest for HLA-C.

As to this clone: Antigen specificity is unknown.

Primers included in the PCR were 60 Vbeta and 13 Jbeta primers. The repertoire was sequenced with immunoSEQ multiplex PCR; TCRdb's copy has only in-frame clones and lacks some. The data contain about 130,000 clones, 78% of them singletons. The germline V gene encodes CDR1 SGHTA and CDR2 FQGNSA. Trimming took off 7 bases at V and 3 bases at J, with 17 bases between the two ends. The CDR3 runs 15 residues. Sequencing was carried out using PBMCs. V usage is TRBV7-2 and J usage is TRBJ2-3; unclear D gene. The receptor was derived from a man aged 25-40 years in good health and CMV-seropositive. CDR3 sequence reads: CASIMTGFLTDTQYF. Here the CDR3 DNA reads TGTGCCAGCATCATGACCGGGTTCCTGACAGATACGCAGTATTTT.